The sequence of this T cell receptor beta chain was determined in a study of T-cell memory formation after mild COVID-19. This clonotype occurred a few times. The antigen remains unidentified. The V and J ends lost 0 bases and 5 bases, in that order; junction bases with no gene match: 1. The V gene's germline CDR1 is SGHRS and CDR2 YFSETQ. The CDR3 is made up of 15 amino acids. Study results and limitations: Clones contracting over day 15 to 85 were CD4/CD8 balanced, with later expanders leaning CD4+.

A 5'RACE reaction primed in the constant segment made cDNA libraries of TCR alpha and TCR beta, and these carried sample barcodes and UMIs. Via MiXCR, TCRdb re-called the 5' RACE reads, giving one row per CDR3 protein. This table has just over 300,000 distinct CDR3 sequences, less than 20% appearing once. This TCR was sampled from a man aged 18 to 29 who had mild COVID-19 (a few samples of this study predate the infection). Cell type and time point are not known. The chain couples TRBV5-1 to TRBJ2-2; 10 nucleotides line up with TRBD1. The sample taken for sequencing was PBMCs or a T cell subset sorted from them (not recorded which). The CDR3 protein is CASSLGQGATGELFF. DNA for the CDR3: TGCGCCAGCAGCTTGGGACAGGGGGCGACCGGGGAGCTGTTTTTT.